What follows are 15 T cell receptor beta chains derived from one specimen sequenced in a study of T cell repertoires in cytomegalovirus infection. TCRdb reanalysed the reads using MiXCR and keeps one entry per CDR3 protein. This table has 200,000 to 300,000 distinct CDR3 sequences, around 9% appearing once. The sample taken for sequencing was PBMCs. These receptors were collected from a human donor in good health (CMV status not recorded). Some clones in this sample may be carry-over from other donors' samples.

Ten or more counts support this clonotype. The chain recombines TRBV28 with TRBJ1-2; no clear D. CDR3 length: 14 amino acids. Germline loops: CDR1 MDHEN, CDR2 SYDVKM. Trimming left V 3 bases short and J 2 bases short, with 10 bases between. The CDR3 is CASSFQNRNYGYTF. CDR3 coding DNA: TGTGCCAGCAGTTTTCAGAATCGGAACTATGGCTACACCTTC.

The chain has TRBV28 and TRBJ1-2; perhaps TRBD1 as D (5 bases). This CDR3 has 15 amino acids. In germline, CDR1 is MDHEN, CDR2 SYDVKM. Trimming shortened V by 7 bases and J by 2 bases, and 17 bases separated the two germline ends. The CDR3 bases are TGTGCCAGCACCTTTGGAGGGGTTCAAAACTATGGCTACACCTTC. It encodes CASTFGGVQNYGYTF.

The CDR3 DNA reads TGTGCCAGCAAACAGGCGAATCAGCCCCAGCATTTT. It yields the protein CASKQANQPQHF. V gene TRBV6-6 combines with J gene TRBJ1-5; weak D call: TRBD1 (5 bases). Trimming left V 7 bases short and J 4 bases short, with 8 bases between. Germline-derived CDR1 and CDR2 are MNHNY and SVGAGI (reference sequence). The length of the CDR3 is 12 residues.

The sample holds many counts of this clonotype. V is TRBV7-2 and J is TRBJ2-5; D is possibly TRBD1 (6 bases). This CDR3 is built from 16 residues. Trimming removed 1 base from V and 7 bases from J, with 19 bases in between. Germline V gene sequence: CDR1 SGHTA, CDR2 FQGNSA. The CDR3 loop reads CASSLEVGTSLWTQYF. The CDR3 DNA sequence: TGTGCCAGCAGCTTAGAGGTTGGGACATCTCTTTGGACCCAGTACTTC.

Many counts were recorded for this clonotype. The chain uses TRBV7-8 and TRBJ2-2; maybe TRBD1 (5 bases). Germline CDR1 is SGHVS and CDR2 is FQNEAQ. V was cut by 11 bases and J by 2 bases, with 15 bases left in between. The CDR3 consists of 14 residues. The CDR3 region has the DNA TGTGCCGCTCGCCAGGGCGGAAACACCGGGGAGCTGTTTTTT. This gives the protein CAARQGGNTGELFF.

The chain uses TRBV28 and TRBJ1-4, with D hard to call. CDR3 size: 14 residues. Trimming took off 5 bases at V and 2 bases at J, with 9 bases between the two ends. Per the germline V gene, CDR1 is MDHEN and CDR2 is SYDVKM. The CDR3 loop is CASSPPPTNEKLFF. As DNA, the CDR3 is TGTGCCAGCAGTCCCCCCCCTACTAATGAAAAACTGTTTTTT.

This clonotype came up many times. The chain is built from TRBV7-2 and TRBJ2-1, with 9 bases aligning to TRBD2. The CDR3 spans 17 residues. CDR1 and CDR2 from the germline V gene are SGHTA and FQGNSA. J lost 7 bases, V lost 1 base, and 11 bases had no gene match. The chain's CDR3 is CASSLGIEAGGLNEQFF. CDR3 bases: TGTGCCAGCAGCTTAGGTATTGAAGCGGGAGGCCTGAATGAGCAGTTCTTC.

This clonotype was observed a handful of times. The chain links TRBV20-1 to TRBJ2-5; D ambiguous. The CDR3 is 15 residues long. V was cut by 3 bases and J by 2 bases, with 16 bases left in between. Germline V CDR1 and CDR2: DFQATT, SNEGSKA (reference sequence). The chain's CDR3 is CSARPPTDHQETQYF. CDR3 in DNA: TGCAGTGCTAGGCCCCCCACGGACCATCAAGAGACCCAGTACTTC.

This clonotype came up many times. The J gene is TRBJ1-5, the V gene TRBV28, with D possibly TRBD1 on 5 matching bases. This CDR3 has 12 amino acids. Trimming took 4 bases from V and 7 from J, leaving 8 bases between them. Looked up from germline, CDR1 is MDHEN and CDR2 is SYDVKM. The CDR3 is CASSWGGQPQHF. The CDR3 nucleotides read TGTGCCAGCAGTTGGGGGGGGCAGCCCCAGCATTTT.

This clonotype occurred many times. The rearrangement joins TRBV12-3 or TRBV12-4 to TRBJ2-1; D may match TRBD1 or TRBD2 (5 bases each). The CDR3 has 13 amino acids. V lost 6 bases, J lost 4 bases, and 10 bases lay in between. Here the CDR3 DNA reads TGTGCCAGCAGGGGACCAGCGTACAATGAGCAGTTCTTC. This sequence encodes CASRGPAYNEQFF.

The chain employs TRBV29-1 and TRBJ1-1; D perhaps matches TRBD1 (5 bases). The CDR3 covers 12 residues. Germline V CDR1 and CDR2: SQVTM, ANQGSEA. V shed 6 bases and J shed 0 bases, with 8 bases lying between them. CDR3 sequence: CSVTVMNTEAFF. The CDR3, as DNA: TGCAGCGTGACAGTTATGAACACTGAAGCTTTCTTT.

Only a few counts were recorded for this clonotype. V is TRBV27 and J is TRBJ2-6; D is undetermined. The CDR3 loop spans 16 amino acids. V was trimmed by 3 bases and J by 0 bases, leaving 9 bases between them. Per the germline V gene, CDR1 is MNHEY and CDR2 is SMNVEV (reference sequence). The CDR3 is CASSFGQISGANVLTF. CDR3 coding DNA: TGTGCCAGCAGTTTCGGTCAGATCTCTGGGGCCAACGTCCTGACTTTC.

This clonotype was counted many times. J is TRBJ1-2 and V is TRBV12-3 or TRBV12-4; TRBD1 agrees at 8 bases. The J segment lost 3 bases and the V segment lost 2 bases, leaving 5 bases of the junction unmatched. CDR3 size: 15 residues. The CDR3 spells CASSLQGAIDYGYTF. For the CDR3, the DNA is TGTGCCAGCAGTTTACAGGGGGCTATTGACTATGGCTACACCTTC.

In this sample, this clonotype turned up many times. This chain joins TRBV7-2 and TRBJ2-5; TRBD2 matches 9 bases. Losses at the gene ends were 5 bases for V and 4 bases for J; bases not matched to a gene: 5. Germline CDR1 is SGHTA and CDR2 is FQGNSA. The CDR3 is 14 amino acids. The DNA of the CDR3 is TGTGCCAGCAGCCCTAGCGGGGTCGGAGAGACCCAGTACTTC. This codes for CASSPSGVGETQYF. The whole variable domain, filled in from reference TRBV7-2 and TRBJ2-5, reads GAGVSQSPSNKVTEKGKDVELRCDPISGHTALYWYRQSLGQGLEFLIYFQGNSAPDKSGLPSDRFSAERTGGSVSTLTIQRTQQEDSAVYLCASSPSGVGETQYFGPGTRLLVL.

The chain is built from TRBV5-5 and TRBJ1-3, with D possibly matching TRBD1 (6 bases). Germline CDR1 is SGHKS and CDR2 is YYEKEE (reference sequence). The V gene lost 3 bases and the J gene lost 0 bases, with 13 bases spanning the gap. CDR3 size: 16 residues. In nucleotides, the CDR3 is TGTGCCAGCAGCTCCTGGACAGCGTACTCTGGAAACACCATATATTTT. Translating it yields CASSSWTAYSGNTIYF.